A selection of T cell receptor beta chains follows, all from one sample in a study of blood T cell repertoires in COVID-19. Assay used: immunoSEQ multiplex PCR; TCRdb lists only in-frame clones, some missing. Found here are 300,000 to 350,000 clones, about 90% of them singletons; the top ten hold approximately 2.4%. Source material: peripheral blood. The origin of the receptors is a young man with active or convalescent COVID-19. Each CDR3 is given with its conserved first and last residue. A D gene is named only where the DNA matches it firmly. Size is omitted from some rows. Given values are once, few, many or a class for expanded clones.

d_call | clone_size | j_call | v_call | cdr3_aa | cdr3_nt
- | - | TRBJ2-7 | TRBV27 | CASSLVGSYEQYF | TGTGCCAGCAGTTTAGTCGGCTCCTACGAGCAGTACTTC
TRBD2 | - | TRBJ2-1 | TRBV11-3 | CASSAGTSDYNEQFF | TGTGCCAGCAGCGCCGGGACTAGTGATTACAATGAGCAGTTCTTC
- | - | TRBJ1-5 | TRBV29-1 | CSVGVAGRNQPQHF | TGCAGCGTTGGGGTCGCGGGGAGGAATCAGCCCCAGCATTTT
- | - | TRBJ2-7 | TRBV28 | CASSPRVFSSYEQYF | TGTGCCAGCAGCCCTCGTGTGTTTAGCTCCTACGAGCAGTACTTC
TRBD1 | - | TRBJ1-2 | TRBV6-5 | CASSSGTANYGYTF | TGTGCCAGCAGTTCCGGGACAGCTAACTATGGCTACACCTTC
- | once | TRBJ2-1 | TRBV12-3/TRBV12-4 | CASRLLDYNEQFF | TGTGCCAGCAGGCTACTAGACTACAATGAGCAGTTCTTC
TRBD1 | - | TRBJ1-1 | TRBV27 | CASSFGTGLGTEAFF | TGTGCCAGCAGTTTCGGGACAGGGCTTGGCACTGAAGCTTTCTTT
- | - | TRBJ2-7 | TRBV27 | CASSLRPVAYEQYF | TGTGCCAGCAGTTTACGCCCGGTCGCCTACGAGCAGTACTTC
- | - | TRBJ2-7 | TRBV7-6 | CASSLVGDAVFEQYF | TGTGCCAGCAGCCTAGTGGGAGACGCCGTTTTCGAGCAGTACTTC
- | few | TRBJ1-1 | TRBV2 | CASSRVQGIEAFF | TGTGCCAGCTCCCGGGTACAGGGTATTGAAGCTTTCTTT
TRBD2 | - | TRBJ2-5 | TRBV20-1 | CSASIQRGGIETQYF | TGCAGTGCTAGTATCCAGCGGGGGGGAATAGAGACCCAGTACTTC
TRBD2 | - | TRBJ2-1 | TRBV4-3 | CASSQDIPSGNEQFF | TGCGCCAGCAGCCAAGATATCCCTAGCGGAAATGAGCAGTTCTTC
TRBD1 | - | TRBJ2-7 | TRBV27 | CASSSPGQGPHEQYF | TGTGCCAGCAGTTCACCGGGACAGGGTCCCCACGAGCAGTACTTC
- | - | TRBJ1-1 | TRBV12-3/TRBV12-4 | CASSSNPGAEAFF | TGTGCCAGCAGTTCGAATCCAGGGGCTGAAGCTTTCTTT
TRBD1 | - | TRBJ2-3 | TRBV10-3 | CATSGTGPTSTDTQYF | TGTGCCACTTCCGGGACAGGTCCTACTAGCACAGATACGCAGTATTTT
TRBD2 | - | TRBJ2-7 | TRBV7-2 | CASSWTSGEYEQYF | TGTGCCAGCAGCTGGACTAGCGGGGAGTACGAGCAGTACTTC
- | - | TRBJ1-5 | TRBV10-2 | CASRPDSLSNQPQHF | TGCGCCAGCAGACCGGACAGCTTGTCCAATCAGCCCCAGCATTTT
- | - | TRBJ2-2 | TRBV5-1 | CASSSLIGELNTGELFF | TGCGCCAGCAGCTCTCTAATAGGGGAATTGAACACCGGGGAGCTGTTTTTT
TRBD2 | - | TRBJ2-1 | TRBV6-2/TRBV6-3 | CASSRIQRGAFSEQFF | TGTGCCAGCAGCCGAATACAGCGGGGCGCCTTTAGTGAGCAGTTCTTC
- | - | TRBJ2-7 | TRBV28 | CASSSPPLPDSYEQYF | TGTGCCAGCAGTTCCCCCCCCCTACCCGACTCCTACGAGCAGTACTTC
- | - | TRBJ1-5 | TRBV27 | CATKMSSNQPQHF | TGTGCCACAAAGATGAGTAGCAATCAGCCCCAGCATTTT
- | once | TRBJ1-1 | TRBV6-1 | CASSEARGTSARIEAFF | TGTGCCAGCAGTGAAGCGAGGGGGACATCAGCTCGGATAGAAGCTTTCTTT
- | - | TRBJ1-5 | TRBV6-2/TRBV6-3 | CASSFYTYQPQHF | TGTGCCAGCAGTTTCTATACGTATCAGCCCCAGCATTTT
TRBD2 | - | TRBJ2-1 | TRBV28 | CASRQLGGERFYNEQFF | TGTGCCAGCAGGCAACTCGGGGGGGAGAGGTTTTACAATGAGCAGTTCTTC
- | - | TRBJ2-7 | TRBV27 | CASSSGIHYEQYF | TGTGCCAGCAGTTCCGGGATTCACTACGAGCAGTACTTC
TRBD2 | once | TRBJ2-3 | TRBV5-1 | CASRPAAGGIDTQYF | TGCGCCAGCAGGCCCGCGGCGGGGGGGATAGATACGCAGTATTTT
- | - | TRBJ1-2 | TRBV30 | CAWSAGYYGYTF | TGTGCCTGGAGTGCAGGGTACTATGGCTACACCTTC
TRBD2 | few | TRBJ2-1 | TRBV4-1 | CASSQPRTSGNEQFF | TGCGCCAGCAGCCAACCAAGGACTAGCGGCAATGAGCAGTTCTTC
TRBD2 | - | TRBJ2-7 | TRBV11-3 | CASSDSSGNSYEQYF | TGTGCCAGCAGCGACAGCAGCGGGAACTCCTACGAGCAGTACTTC
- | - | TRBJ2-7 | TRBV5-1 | CASSLAGRWEQYF | TGCGCCAGCAGCTTGGCAGGGAGGTGGGAGCAGTACTTC
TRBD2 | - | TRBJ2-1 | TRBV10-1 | CASVLSGGLYNEQFF | TGCGCCAGCGTACTTAGCGGGGGGCTATACAATGAGCAGTTCTTC
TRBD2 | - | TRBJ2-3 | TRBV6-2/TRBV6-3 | CASSYSGLEYPTDTQYF | TGTGCCAGCAGTTACTCGGGACTAGAGTATCCCACAGATACGCAGTATTTT
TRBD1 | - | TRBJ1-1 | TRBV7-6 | CASSSPGQGRSNPEAFF | TGTGCCAGCAGCTCGCCGGGACAGGGACGCTCTAACCCTGAAGCTTTCTTT
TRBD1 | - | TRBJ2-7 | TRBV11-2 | CASSIRQGKDEQYF | TGTGCCAGCAGCATAAGACAGGGGAAGGACGAGCAGTACTTC
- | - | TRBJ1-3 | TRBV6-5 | CASSSQGLPGNTIYF | TGTGCCAGCAGTTCCCAGGGGCTACCTGGAAACACCATATATTTT
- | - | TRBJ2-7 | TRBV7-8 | CASTPSPAEGEQYF | TGTGCCAGCACCCCCTCTCCTGCGGAGGGGGAGCAGTACTTC
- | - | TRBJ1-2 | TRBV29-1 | CSVGGGRDYGYTF | TGCAGCGTTGGGGGAGGGCGGGACTATGGCTACACCTTC
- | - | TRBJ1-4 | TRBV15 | CATSWLAGEKLFF | TGTGCCACCAGCTGGTTAGCTGGGGAAAAACTGTTTTTT
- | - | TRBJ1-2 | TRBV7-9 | CASSPVEQANYGYTF | TGTGCCAGCAGCCCGGTTGAACAGGCTAACTATGGCTACACCTTC
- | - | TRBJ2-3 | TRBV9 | CASSAIPNRVSDTQYF | TGTGCCAGCAGCGCCATTCCAAACAGGGTTTCAGATACGCAGTATTTT
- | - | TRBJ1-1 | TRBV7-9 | CASSLAWGAEAFF | TGTGCCAGCAGCTTAGCCTGGGGGGCTGAAGCTTTCTTT
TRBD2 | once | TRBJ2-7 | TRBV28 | CASKLAGGSYEQYF | TGTGCCAGCAAACTAGCGGGAGGGTCCTACGAGCAGTACTTC
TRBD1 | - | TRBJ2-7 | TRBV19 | CASSIEGGQGAREQYF | TGTGCCAGTAGTATAGAAGGTGGACAGGGGGCCAGGGAGCAGTACTTC
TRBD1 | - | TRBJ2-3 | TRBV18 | CASSPQALGTGYTDTQYF | TGTGCCAGCTCACCACAAGCCCTAGGGACAGGTTACACAGATACGCAGTATTTT
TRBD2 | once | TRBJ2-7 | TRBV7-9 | CASSAQGLAYEQYF | TGTGCCAGCAGCGCCCAGGGACTAGCCTACGAGCAGTACTTC
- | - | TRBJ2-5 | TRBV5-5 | CASSPSPGWSGKETQYF | TGTGCCAGCAGCCCCTCTCCCGGCTGGAGTGGTAAAGAGACCCAGTACTTC
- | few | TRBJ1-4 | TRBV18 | CASSPPGRGNEKLFF | TGTGCCAGCTCACCACCGGGGAGGGGCAATGAAAAACTGTTTTTT
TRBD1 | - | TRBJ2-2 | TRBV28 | CASLRDVGQGNTGELFF | TGTGCCAGCCTGAGGGATGTTGGACAGGGGAACACCGGGGAGCTGTTTTTT
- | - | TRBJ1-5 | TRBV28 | CASSPTGTTNQPQHF | TGTGCCAGCAGCCCGACAGGTACCACAAATCAGCCCCAGCATTTT